This entry describes one T cell receptor beta chain. Its antigen is undetermined. TCRdb's copy holds only in-frame clones and misses some; the assay was immunoSEQ multiplex PCR. The sample lists about 72,000 clones, 89% occurring once. These data originate in a study of T cell responses to AZD1222 COVID-19 vaccine. The CDR3 length is 17 residues. J gave up 4 bases and V 1 base, and 7 bases lay outside the gene matches. Germline CDR1 reads SGHNT; CDR2 reads YENEEA. Findings and caveats of the study: Clonal diversity was possibly underestimated, and the donors were mostly white British, with more females.

This rearrangement joins TRBV11-3 to TRBJ1-2, with 12 bases that match TRBD1. Sequencing was performed on peripheral blood, taken 28 days after the second AZD1222 dose. The clonotype originates from an adult who received the AZD1222 COVID-19 vaccine. The CDR3 spells CASSLGDRGLGAYGYTF. The CDR3 bases are TGTGCCAGCAGCTTAGGGGACAGGGGGCTCGGGGCCTATGGCTACACCTTC.